This T cell receptor beta chain was documented in a study of blood T cell repertoires in COVID-19. The protocol was immunoSEQ multiplex PCR, while the TCRdb copy is restricted to in-frame clones and leaves out a portion. This sample yields about 98,000 clones, of which about four fifths are seen a single time; about 17% belongs to the top ten. Germline V CDR1 and CDR2: MNHNS, SASEGT. With 4 bases removed from V and 0 bases from J, the gap between germline ends came to 13 bases. This CDR3 has 16 residues. This receptor was identified in a man of 80 years or more with acute or convalescent COVID-19. Sequencing input: peripheral blood. The rearrangement uses TRBV6-1 and TRBJ1-5; D is undetermined. CDR3 DNA: TGTGCCAGCAGTGCCTCACAAATTTATAGCAATCAGCCCCAGCATTTT. Its translation: CASSASQIYSNQPQHF.